The 2 T cell receptor beta chains below were found in one sample sequenced in a study of cytomegalovirus exposure and HLA in healthy donors (dated by TCRdb to about 2017). Libraries were constructed by the immunoSEQ multiplex PCR assay. The multiplex PCR relied on a mix of 60 forward primers for TCR Vbeta segments and 13 reverse primers for TCR Jbeta segments. TCRdb provides this immuneACCESS table in a form limited to in-frame rearrangements. Some clones are lacking; in checked studies, under half of them reflect an unresolved V gene, and why the rest are absent is not known. For this sample the table gives 100,000 to 150,000 clones, of which roughly 74% were detected only once. The top ten clonotypes cover 5.5% to 8.5% of the sample. Sample: PBMCs. These receptors were collected from a man between 40 and 49 years old in good health and CMV-seropositive.

The gene calls are TRBV18 and TRBJ1-5, with 8 bases identical to TRBD1. From germline, CDR1 is KGHSH and CDR2 LQKENI. Trimming took 2 bases from V and 7 from J; bases not matched to a gene: 7. The CDR3 is made up of 15 amino acids. CDR3: CASSPDRGPRQPQHF. As DNA, the CDR3 is TGTGCCAGCTCACCAGACAGGGGTCCGAGACAGCCCCAGCATTTT.

With respect to this clone: Its ends do not fully match the called genes, so a read error is possible. The rearrangement links TRBV7-9 to TRBJ1-2, with unresolved D. The CDR3 loop spans 12 amino acids. Germline V gene lookup returns CDR1 SEHNR and CDR2 FQNEAQ (reference sequence). CDR3 region: CSSSSLSHGYTF. The CDR3 DNA reads as TGTTCCAGCAGCTCCCTAAGTCATGGCTACACCTTC.